The rows below give T cell receptor beta chains drawn from one sample of a study of immunodeficiency. Clones were read by immunoSEQ multiplex PCR, and TCRdb kept only the in-frame ones, dropping some. The sample has roughly 1,100 clones, 92% seen once. Material for sequencing was CD8+ T cells from blood. The source of these receptors is a female donor. Each CDR3 is given with its conserved first and last residue. Each record gives: V gene, D gene, J gene, clone size, CDR3 DNA, CDR3 protein. D genes are given only for firm matches. Some rows have no size entry. The others give once, few or many, or a class for an expanded clone.

TRBV6-2/TRBV6-3	NA	TRBJ2-7	NA	TGTGCCAGCAGTTACTCGATCGGGCCGGGAGACGTGTACTTC	CASSYSIGPGDVYF
TRBV9	TRBD1	TRBJ1-2	NA	TGTGCCAGCAGCGTTGGGGACAGCCTAGGTCTGGTAAATGGCTACACCTTC	CASSVGDSLGLVNGYTF
TRBV9	TRBD2	TRBJ2-7	NA	TGTGCCAGCAGCCAGTTTAGCGGGGGCTCCTACGAGCAGTACTTC	CASSQFSGGSYEQYF
TRBV27	NA	TRBJ2-1	NA	TGTGCCAGCAAGCAAACTACCGGGAGCTCCTACAATGAGCAGTTCTTC	CASKQTTGSSYNEQFF
TRBV2	NA	TRBJ1-5	NA	TGTGCCAGCAGTGAATCGCGGGGCACCCGGCGGCCCCAGCATTTT	CASSESRGTRRPQHF
TRBV19	NA	TRBJ2-1	NA	TGTGCCAGTAGTATGTCAGGCCCAGAATTCCTTTACAATGAGCAGTTCTTC	CASSMSGPEFLYNEQFF
TRBV12-3/TRBV12-4	NA	TRBJ2-7	NA	TGTGCCAGCAGTTTCGGGACCGAGCAGTACTTC	CASSFGTEQYF
TRBV7-9	NA	TRBJ2-1	NA	TGTGCCAGCAGCTACAGACAGGTAGCCTACAATGAGCAGTTCTTC	CASSYRQVAYNEQFF
TRBV9	TRBD1	TRBJ2-7	NA	TGTGCCAGCAGCGGGCCGGGACAGGGGTTTTACGAGCAGTACTTC	CASSGPGQGFYEQYF
TRBV11-1	TRBD2	TRBJ2-7	NA	TGTGCCAGCAGCTTTCGGACTAGCGGGAGCGACGAGCAGTACTTC	CASSFRTSGSDEQYF
TRBV7-3	TRBD2	TRBJ2-1	NA	TGTGCCAGCAGCCCACTAGCGGGGGGGCTCGATGAGCAGTTCTTC	CASSPLAGGLDEQFF
TRBV3-1/TRBV3-2	NA	TRBJ1-6	NA	TGTGCCAGCAGCATTGGGCCTCCCATTCATAATTCACCCCTCCACTTT	CASSIGPPIHNSPLHF
TRBV5-4	NA	TRBJ1-1	NA	TGTGCCAGCAGCTTGGCCGGACAACCTTACGTGGGTGAGGCTTTCTTT	CASSLAGQPYVGEAFF
TRBV5-4	NA	TRBJ2-7	few	TGTGCCAGCAGCTGGGGGATCGGGCTCGACGAGCAGTACTTC	CASSWGIGLDEQYF
TRBV27	TRBD2	TRBJ2-1	NA	TGTGCCAGCAGTTACCTACTAGCGGGGCCCTACAATGAGCAGTTCTTC	CASSYLLAGPYNEQFF
TRBV12-3/TRBV12-4	TRBD1	TRBJ1-5	NA	TGTGCCAGCAGCACAGGGGGGGGTCAGCCCCAGCATTTT	CASSTGGGQPQHF
TRBV19	TRBD1	TRBJ1-2	NA	TGTGCCAGCGAGGACAGGGGGCAAGGTGGCTACACCTTC	CASEDRGQGGYTF
TRBV7-8	NA	TRBJ1-1	NA	TGTGCCAGCAGCTTGGCTTGGGGATATCTACCTATGAACACTGAAGCTTTCTTT	CASSLAWGYLPMNTEAFF
TRBV20-1	NA	TRBJ1-1	NA	TGCAGTGCTAGGAAGAGCACTGAAGCTTTCTTT	CSARKSTEAFF
TRBV12-3/TRBV12-4	TRBD1	TRBJ1-1	NA	TGTGCCAGCAGTTCAGGGGGCACTGAAGCTTTCTTT	CASSSGGTEAFF
TRBV7-5	NA	TRBJ1-4	NA	TGTGTCAGAAGCCACCCAAGTGGTAATGAAAAACTGTTTTTT	CVRSHPSGNEKLFF
TRBV27	NA	TRBJ1-5	NA	TGTGCCAGCAGTTTCGGACAGCCTACAAGCAATCAGCCCCAGCATTTT	CASSFGQPTSNQPQHF
TRBV30	TRBD1	TRBJ2-1	NA	TGTGCCTGGAGTGTTCTTTGGGACAGGCGCTACAATGAGCAGTTCTTC	CAWSVLWDRRYNEQFF
TRBV14	TRBD2	TRBJ2-1	NA	TGTGCCAGCAGCCACAAGGGTTTCCGGGGGGGCCGGAATGAGCAGTTCTTC	CASSHKGFRGGRNEQFF
TRBV5-1	NA	TRBJ2-1	NA	TGCGCCAGCAGCTTGGATTTTCCGGGCAGCTCCTACAATGAGCAGTTCTTC	CASSLDFPGSSYNEQFF
TRBV9	TRBD1	TRBJ1-1	NA	TGTGCCAGCAGCGACCGACAGGGGGGGATTTCTGAAGCTTTCTTT	CASSDRQGGISEAFF
TRBV6-5	NA	TRBJ2-2	few	TGTGCCAGCAGTTACTCGGGGGGGCCCGGGGAGCTGTTTTTT	CASSYSGGPGELFF
TRBV6-1	NA	TRBJ1-5	NA	TGTGCCAGCAGTGAACTCGGCCAGGGTTTCTTCAATCAGCCCCAGCATTTT	CASSELGQGFFNQPQHF
TRBV4-1	NA	TRBJ1-1	NA	TGCGCCAGCAGCCAAGAATGGGGGACTGAAGCTTTCTTT	CASSQEWGTEAFF
TRBV10-3	TRBD1	TRBJ2-4	NA	TGTGCCATCAGTGAAGGGACAGGGGTAAACATTCAGTACTTC	CAISEGTGVNIQYF
TRBV5-4	TRBD2	TRBJ2-3	NA	TGTGCCAGCAGCTTGGTGGCGGGGGAGACAGATACGCAGTATTTT	CASSLVAGETDTQYF
TRBV12-5	NA	TRBJ2-1	NA	TGTGCTAGTGGTTTGGTGGGGACACTAAACAATGAGCAGTTCTTC	CASGLVGTLNNEQFF
TRBV12-3/TRBV12-4	NA	TRBJ1-1	few	TGTGCCAGCAGATTGGGGTGGACTGAAGCTTTCTTT	CASRLGWTEAFF
TRBV20-1	NA	TRBJ2-1	NA	TGCAGTGCTAGTTCCCTAGCTCTTGAGCAGTTCTTC	CSASSLALEQFF
TRBV9	TRBD2	TRBJ2-2	NA	TGTGCCAGCAGCTCGCCAGCGGGAGGTCTCGGGGAGCTGTTTTTT	CASSSPAGGLGELFF
TRBV24-1	NA	TRBJ1-2	once	TGTGCCACCAGTGATCCAGTGGGGGGGTATGGCTACACCTTC	CATSDPVGGYGYTF
TRBV28	NA	TRBJ1-2	NA	TGTGCCAGCAGGTTGCCGGGCGCTAACTATGGCTACACCTTC	CASRLPGANYGYTF
TRBV5-4	TRBD2	TRBJ2-3	NA	TGTGCCAGCAGCTTGTCAACCCTTTTGGGGGAGGGAAGCACAGATACGCAGTATTTT	CASSLSTLLGEGSTDTQYF
TRBV11-3	NA	TRBJ1-1	NA	TGTGCCAGCAGCTCTGAGTACACTGAAGCTTTCTTT	CASSSEYTEAFF
TRBV6-5	NA	TRBJ1-1	NA	TGTGCCAGCAGTTACTCGAGAGGGTCGAACACTGAAGCTTTCTTT	CASSYSRGSNTEAFF
TRBV5-6	TRBD2	TRBJ2-7	NA	TGTGCCAGCCAAGCTTGGGGGGAGGGCCGCGACGAGCAGTACTTC	CASQAWGEGRDEQYF
TRBV9	NA	TRBJ1-5	NA	TGTGCCAGCAGCCCTGGACCGGGGGGCCTTAGCAATCAGCCCCAGCATTTT	CASSPGPGGLSNQPQHF
TRBV29-1	NA	TRBJ1-1	NA	TGCAGCGTGGAGCGCCCAACAGCGCCTGAAGCTTTCTTT	CSVERPTAPEAFF
TRBV25-1	NA	TRBJ1-2	NA	TGTGCCAGCAGCGCGGAACAGGCCCTTTATGGCTACACCTTC	CASSAEQALYGYTF
TRBV5-5	NA	TRBJ1-5	NA	TGTGCCAGCAGCTTGGAGGTTTTCGGCAATCAGCCCCAGCATTTT	CASSLEVFGNQPQHF
TRBV29-1	TRBD1	TRBJ2-1	few	TGCAGCGTCGGACAGGGGATATACAATGAGCAGTTCTTC	CSVGQGIYNEQFF
TRBV9	NA	TRBJ2-3	NA	TGTGCCAGCAGCGTAGGGGGCGGGACCAGCACAGATACGCAGTATTTT	CASSVGGGTSTDTQYF
TRBV7-6	NA	TRBJ2-1	NA	TGTGCCAGCAGCTTAGTTGGGGGCTACAATGAGCAGTTCTTC	CASSLVGGYNEQFF
TRBV7-9	NA	TRBJ1-1	NA	TGTGCCAGCAGCCCGCCGGGACCGAACACTGAAGCTTTCTTT	CASSPPGPNTEAFF
TRBV18	NA	TRBJ1-2	once	TGTGCCAGCTCACCACCAAGCACAATTTATGGCTACACCTTC	CASSPPSTIYGYTF
TRBV7-9	NA	TRBJ1-4	once	TGTGCCAGCAGGTCGGAGGATGAAAAACTGTTTTTT	CASRSEDEKLFF
TRBV9	TRBD1	TRBJ1-1	NA	TGTGCCAGCAGCGAAACAGGGGCCCCAGGGGACACTGAAGCTTTCTTT	CASSETGAPGDTEAFF
TRBV5-6	NA	TRBJ1-2	NA	TGTGCCAGCAGCCCCTACAAGGAAGAATGGCTCTATGGCTACACCTTC	CASSPYKEEWLYGYTF
TRBV6-1	NA	TRBJ2-6	NA	TGTGCCAGCAGTGATAAGAGGTCTGGGGCCAACGTCCTGACTTTC	CASSDKRSGANVLTF
TRBV27	NA	TRBJ1-1	once	TGTGCCAGCAGACCGTCAAACAGGGAGGGGAACACTGAAGCTTTCTTT	CASRPSNREGNTEAFF
TRBV6-5	TRBD2	TRBJ2-3	once	TGTGCCAGCAGTTACTCGGGACTAGCCGGAGATACGCAGTATTTT	CASSYSGLAGDTQYF
TRBV7-9	NA	TRBJ1-2	NA	TGTGCCAGCAGCCGAACAGGATCGCCTTATGGCTACACCTTC	CASSRTGSPYGYTF